This T cell receptor beta chain was identified during a study of cytomegalovirus exposure and HLA in healthy donors. There are a few counts of this clone. What it binds is not known. Trimming removed 4 bases at V and 4 bases at J, with 11 bases between. This CDR3 region has 13 residues. CDR1 and CDR2 from the germline V gene are SGHTS and YDEGEE. Study results and limitations: Later analysis suggested links between common viral pathogens and several top significant clusters. Published work reported that the classifier diagnosed cytomegalovirus status with high specificity and sensitivity. Some segments of the V type, notably TRBV6-2 and TRBV6-3, were excluded as indistinguishable.

The primer mix had 60 Vbeta and 13 Jbeta primers. Original handling: A follow-up analysis tallied 60 million to 85 million unique TCR beta chains, 8.5 million to 14 million shared. TCRdb keeps only in-frame clones here, not all; method: immunoSEQ multiplex PCR. From that table come the V and J calls and clone size; the DNA was used to work out D and trimming. The table records approximately 110,000 clones, around three quarters of them present only once. The specimen was PBMCs. The receptor comes from a woman aged 55 to 70 in good health and CMV-seropositive. The chain uses TRBV5-8 and TRBJ1-1, with unresolved D. The CDR3 region is CASSPLVVTEAFF. The CDR3 DNA follows: TGTGCCAGCAGCCCTCTTGTCGTCACTGAAGCTTTCTTT.